These T cell receptor beta chains were read from a single sample in a study of cytomegalovirus exposure and HLA in healthy donors. The assay was immunoSEQ multiplex PCR, and TCRdb's table has in-frame clones only and misses some. In the table there are some 120,000 clones, over 60% of which are singletons. The sequencing input was PBMCs. These receptors came from a woman younger than 30 in good health and CMV-seropositive. Both conserved end residues are part of each CDR3. Each record gives: J gene, V gene, clone size, D gene, CDR3 DNA, CDR3 protein. The D gene is left open where the match is weak. Some rows have no size entry. The others give once, few or many, or a class for an expanded clone.

TRBJ2-7 | TRBV10-3 | NA | TRBD2 | TGTGCCATCAGTGAATCTAGCGGGATATCCTACGAGCAGTACTTC | CAISESSGISYEQYF
TRBJ1-6 | TRBV6-5 | NA | NA | TGTGCCAGCAGTTACTCACCCCGGGGAAATTCACCCCTCCACTTT | CASSYSPRGNSPLHF
TRBJ2-7 | TRBV25-1 | NA | NA | TGTGCCAGCAGTGTATCCGGGACTCCCAGCGAGCAGTACTTC | CASSVSGTPSEQYF
TRBJ2-3 | TRBV5-1 | NA | TRBD2 | TGCGCCAGCAGCGGGGGAGGGCCCACAGATACGCAGTATTTT | CASSGGGPTDTQYF
TRBJ2-1 | TRBV5-1 | NA | NA | TGCGCCAGCAGCTTGTCCACGACAGGAAACAATGAGCAGTTCTTC | CASSLSTTGNNEQFF
TRBJ2-7 | TRBV19 | NA | TRBD2 | TGTGCCAGTAGTAATGGCGGGAGAGGGTACGAGCAGTACTTC | CASSNGGRGYEQYF
TRBJ1-5 | TRBV19 | NA | TRBD1 | TGTGCCAGTAGCGGGACAGGGGATCAGCCCCAGCATTTT | CASSGTGDQPQHF
TRBJ2-1 | TRBV5-1 | NA | TRBD1 | TGCGCCAGCAGCGGAGGGACAGGGGGGTTGAATGAGCAGTTCTTC | CASSGGTGGLNEQFF
TRBJ1-5 | TRBV27 | NA | TRBD1 | TGTGCCTCCTCTTACAGGGGGAGCAATCAGCCCCAGCATTTT | CASSYRGSNQPQHF
TRBJ2-7 | TRBV10-3 | NA | NA | TGTGCCATCAGTCCCCTCTCCTACGAGCAGTACTTC | CAISPLSYEQYF
TRBJ2-1 | TRBV10-3 | NA | TRBD2 | TGTGCCATCAGTGATCCCGGACTAGCGGGAGGTGGAGACAATGAGCAGTTCTTC | CAISDPGLAGGGDNEQFF
TRBJ1-2 | TRBV6-1 | NA | TRBD1 | TGTGCCAGCAGTCCCTTGACAGGGACCCTTGGCTACACCTTC | CASSPLTGTLGYTF
TRBJ2-3 | TRBV6-4 | NA | NA | TGTGCCAGCAGTGTTGTGGCTAGCACAGATACGCAGTATTTT | CASSVVASTDTQYF
TRBJ2-7 | TRBV6-5 | NA | TRBD1 | TGTGCCAGCAGGCTCACAGGGGGCTCCGAGCAGTACTTC | CASRLTGGSEQYF
TRBJ1-2 | TRBV6-5 | NA | TRBD1 | TGTGCCAGCAGTTATAACGACAGGGGCCACTATGGCTACACCTTC | CASSYNDRGHYGYTF
TRBJ2-2 | TRBV9 | NA | TRBD2 | TGTGCCAGCCAAACGACTAGCCCCGGGGAGCTGTTTTTT | CASQTTSPGELFF
TRBJ1-5 | TRBV7-3 | NA | TRBD1 | TGTGCCAGCAGCCCACAGGGGAATCAGCCCCAGCATTTT | CASSPQGNQPQHF
TRBJ2-1 | TRBV2 | NA | TRBD2 | TGTGCCAGCAGGGGAAGCGGGAGCCCATTCCTTTACAATGAGCAGTTCTTC | CASRGSGSPFLYNEQFF
TRBJ1-1 | TRBV10-3 | NA | NA | TGTGCCATCAGTGAATATCTCACTGAAGCTTTCTTT | CAISEYLTEAFF
TRBJ1-5 | TRBV6-5 | NA | NA | TGTGCCAGCAGTAAGGGACTTCAGCCCCAGCATTTT | CASSKGLQPQHF
TRBJ2-7 | TRBV20-1 | NA | TRBD1 | TGCAGGGCGGGACAGGGAGGAGAGCAGTACTTC | CRAGQGGEQYF
TRBJ1-1 | TRBV5-6 | NA | TRBD1 | TGTGCCAGCAGCTTGACAGGGGGGAGAGCTTTCTTT | CASSLTGGRAFF
TRBJ2-7 | TRBV13 | NA | TRBD2 | TGTGCCAGCAGCCCGGGACTAGCGGGGGCCTACGAGCAGTACTTC | CASSPGLAGAYEQYF
TRBJ2-1 | TRBV5-1 | once | NA | TGCGCCAGCAGCAATGTCGAGGAGCCAAGCTCCTACAATGAGCAGTTCTTC | CASSNVEEPSSYNEQFF
TRBJ2-7 | TRBV5-4 | NA | TRBD2 | TGTGCCAGCAGCATATGGACTAGCGGGAGGCCCCCCTACGAGCAGTACTTC | CASSIWTSGRPPYEQYF
TRBJ1-4 | TRBV28 | NA | TRBD1 | TGTGCCAGCAGTCCTACCCAGGGGGCGATTGAAAAACTGTTTTTT | CASSPTQGAIEKLFF
TRBJ2-5 | TRBV5-1 | NA | NA | TGCGCCAGCAGCTTGGCTAACCCGTACCAAGAGACCCAGTACTTC | CASSLANPYQETQYF
TRBJ2-7 | TRBV7-3 | few | NA | TGTGCCAGCAGCTTAGGTCCGGCCAGAGGAGAGCAGTACTTC | CASSLGPARGEQYF
TRBJ2-3 | TRBV5-8 | NA | TRBD2 | TGTGCCCACGATTGGGAGGGACTAGCGGGAACAGATACGCAGTATTTT | CAHDWEGLAGTDTQYF
TRBJ1-4 | TRBV27 | NA | TRBD1 | TGTGCCAGCGGGACAGGGGGGGAAAAACTGTTTTTT | CASGTGGEKLFF
TRBJ2-7 | TRBV7-9 | NA | TRBD2 | TGTTCCAGCAGCCCTTTTAGGGAAGCGGGAGAGTACGAGCAGTACTTC | CSSSPFREAGEYEQYF
TRBJ2-1 | TRBV15 | NA | NA | TGTGCCACCAGCAGAGATCAGGTCCGGCGGTTCTTC | CATSRDQVRRFF
TRBJ1-4 | TRBV7-8 | NA | TRBD1 | TGTGCCAGCAGCTTAGAGGGGGCCGTTTGGAATGAAAAACTGTTTTTT | CASSLEGAVWNEKLFF